The rows below give T cell receptor beta chains drawn from one sample of a study of blood T cell repertoires in COVID-19. The repertoire was sequenced with immunoSEQ multiplex PCR; TCRdb's copy has only in-frame clones and lacks some. The data hold 250,000 to 300,000 clones, with around 92% observed a single time. The material sequenced was PBMCs or T cells enriched from blood (not recorded which). The receptors were sampled from a woman aged 50 to 60 who had been exposed to COVID-19. Each CDR3 is given with its conserved first and last residue. D genes are given only for firm matches. Only some rows state a clone size, as once, few, many or a class for expanded clones.

V: TRBV6-5; D: TRBD1; size: NA; J: TRBJ2-6; DNA: TGTGCCAGCAGTCGAACAGGGGGTGACAACGTCCTGACTTTC; CDR3: CASSRTGGDNVLTF
V: TRBV28; D: TRBD1; size: NA; J: TRBJ2-7; DNA: TGTGCCAGCAGTCCGGGACAGTCCTACGAGCAGTACTTC; CDR3: CASSPGQSYEQYF
V: TRBV19; D: NA; size: NA; J: TRBJ1-5; DNA: TGTGCCGTCCGTGGAGGCAGCAATCAGCCCCAGCATTTT; CDR3: CAVRGGSNQPQHF
V: TRBV19; D: TRBD1; size: NA; J: TRBJ1-2; DNA: TGTGCCAGTAGTACGCCGGGGACAGGGGGTGACTATGGCTACACCTTC; CDR3: CASSTPGTGGDYGYTF
V: TRBV7-2; D: TRBD2; size: few; J: TRBJ2-5; DNA: TGTGCCAGCAGCCCGAGTGGGACTAGTGCGACCCAGTACTTC; CDR3: CASSPSGTSATQYF
V: TRBV24-1; D: NA; size: once; J: TRBJ1-1; DNA: TGTGCCACCAGTGATTTGCGGTACACTGAAGCTTTCTTT; CDR3: CATSDLRYTEAFF
V: TRBV5-4; D: NA; size: NA; J: TRBJ1-4; DNA: TGTGCCAGCAGCTGGAGGTCTGGGCTTCAGGATAATGAAAAACTGTTTTTT; CDR3: CASSWRSGLQDNEKLFF
V: TRBV20-1; D: NA; size: once; J: TRBJ1-5; DNA: TGCAGTGCTAGTAGTACAGGGAATCAGCCCCAGCATTTT; CDR3: CSASSTGNQPQHF
V: TRBV5-5; D: NA; size: NA; J: TRBJ1-1; DNA: TGTGCCAGCAGCTTTGAACAGCGGGGTACTGAAGCTTTCTTT; CDR3: CASSFEQRGTEAFF
V: TRBV18; D: NA; size: few; J: TRBJ2-7; DNA: TGTGCCAGCTCACCACCTTGGCGGGGCGTGGGGAGCTACGAGCAGTACTTC; CDR3: CASSPPWRGVGSYEQYF
V: TRBV30; D: NA; size: NA; J: TRBJ1-6; DNA: TGTGCCTGGACCGGGTCGCTTTCACCCCTCCACTTT; CDR3: CAWTGSLSPLHF
V: TRBV4-2; D: TRBD2; size: NA; J: TRBJ2-2; DNA: TGTGCCAGCAGCGCATCCTTGACTAGCGGGGGGCATGGCACCGGGGAGCTGTTTTTT; CDR3: CASSASLTSGGHGTGELFF
V: TRBV20-1; D: NA; size: NA; J: TRBJ1-2; DNA: TGCAGTGTACTCCGGGACTACACCTTC; CDR3: CSVLRDYTF
V: TRBV2; D: TRBD2; size: NA; J: TRBJ2-1; DNA: TGTGCCAGCAGTCTAGCGGGGGGGCTCAATGAGCAGTTCTTC; CDR3: CASSLAGGLNEQFF
V: TRBV7-8; D: NA; size: once; J: TRBJ1-1; DNA: TGTGCCAGCAGCTCACCTGCTCTCAGGACACGGGCCTCCACTGAAGCTTTCTTT; CDR3: CASSSPALRTRASTEAFF
V: TRBV21-1; D: NA; size: NA; J: TRBJ1-1; DNA: TGTGCCAGCAGCACACAGGGGGTCGGAGTAGGAAAAGAGAAGGCTTTCTTT; CDR3: CASSTQGVGVGKEKAFF
V: TRBV18; D: NA; size: NA; J: TRBJ2-7; DNA: TGTGCCAGCTCGCCTGTTAGGAGCTCCTACGAGCAGTACTTC; CDR3: CASSPVRSSYEQYF
V: TRBV28; D: TRBD1; size: NA; J: TRBJ1-4; DNA: TGTGCCAGCAGTTTTCCGACAGGGAGTAATGAAAAACTGTTTTTT; CDR3: CASSFPTGSNEKLFF
V: TRBV7-8; D: TRBD1; size: NA; J: TRBJ2-7; DNA: TGTGCCAGCAGCGGGACAGGTCCCCTAATCGAGCAGTACTTC; CDR3: CASSGTGPLIEQYF